Sequencing of this T cell receptor beta chain was carried out in a study of cytomegalovirus exposure and HLA in healthy donors. General observations from the study: Through in vitro validation, a few CMV-associated chains were shown to be specific for CMV antigens.

PCR amplification relied on 60 Vbeta primers (plus 13 Jbeta primers). The table came from immunoSEQ multiplex PCR; TCRdb's copy has only in-frame clones and leaves some out. The sample has roughly 130,000 clones, 79% seen once; the top ten hold about 2%. The V gene lost 0 bases and the J gene lost 5 bases, with 15 bases spanning the gap. CDR1 is SNHLY and CDR2 is FYNNEI in the germline V gene. The CDR3 is 16 amino acids. This clone was found a few times. Its specificity is unknown. The material sequenced was PBMCs. The chain links TRBV2 to TRBJ2-3; tentatively, D is TRBD2 (6 bases). This TCR was sampled from a man younger than 35 in good health and CMV-seronegative. CDR3 bases: TGTGCCAGCAGTGAAGCGGGGAGGATTCCCGAAGATACGCAGTATTTT. This translates into CASSEAGRIPEDTQYF.